These 8 T cell receptor beta chains were all obtained from the same sample, sequenced in a study of CD8 T cells in Susac syndrome. The RNA input was about 0.45 to 1 ug, and it was reverse transcribed with random hexamers. TCRdb passed the immunoSEQ multiplex PCR reads through MiXCR, listing each CDR3 protein once. Here the sample spans around 69,000 distinct CDR3 sequences, 96% being singletons. The material sequenced was CD4+ T cells from PBMCs. Source of these receptors: a human donor with multiple sclerosis.

The V and J genes are TRBV29-1 and TRBJ2-5; no clear D. CDR1 is SQVTM and CDR2 is ANQGSEA in the germline V gene. Trimming removed 1 base from V and 6 bases from J, with 9 bases in between. The CDR3 is 12 residues long. CDR3: CSVEVQAKTQYF. For the CDR3, the DNA is TGCAGCGTTGAAGTCCAGGCAAAGACCCAGTACTTC.

The chain joins TRBV3-1 to TRBJ2-3; D remains unclear. V was clipped by 2 bases and J by 6 bases, with 9 bases between them. The germline V gene has CDR1 LGHDT and CDR2 YNNKEL (reference sequence). This CDR3 is 13 amino acids long. CDR3 bases: TGTGCCAGCAGCCAATCTCTTCTCGATACGCAGTATTTT. Protein product: CASSQSLLDTQYF.

This sequence joins TRBV7-6 and TRBJ1-2; no firm D call. Trimming cost V 0 bases and J 8 bases, with 16 bases left between them. Germline CDR1 and CDR2: SGHVS and FNYEAQ. This CDR3 contains 15 residues. The chain's CDR3 is CASSLAQVGTGGYTF. CDR3 coding DNA: TGTGCCAGCAGCTTAGCGCAAGTTGGTACGGGGGGCTACACCTTC.

CDR3 sequence: CASSPGVINYGYTF. The CDR3 DNA is TGTGCCAGCAGTCCAGGGGTTATAAACTATGGCTACACCTTC. This chain joins TRBV6-5 and TRBJ1-2, with TRBD1 as a possible D gene (6 bases). Germline CDR1 and CDR2: MNHEY and SVGAGI. This CDR3 is 14 amino acids long. V shed 5 bases and J shed 2 bases, with 12 bases lying between them.

The chain links TRBV5-1 to TRBJ2-2; 10 bases map to TRBD1. The ends lost 6 bases at V and 5 bases at J; junction bases unmatched: 10. Germline CDR1 and CDR2: SGHRS and YFSETQ. The CDR3 is 16 residues long. CDR3 in amino acids: CASTPPGQGQTGELFF. DNA of the CDR3: TGCGCCAGCACCCCACCGGGACAGGGGCAGACCGGGGAGCTGTTTTTT.

The gene calls are TRBV4-2 and TRBJ2-7; 12 bases agree with TRBD2. V was pared by 3 bases and J by 4 bases, with 4 bases of the junction left unmatched. This CDR3 region has 15 residues. Per germline, CDR1 LGHNA and CDR2 YNFKEQ. The CDR3 is CASSQQTSGGYEQYF. The CDR3 region has the DNA TGTGCCAGCAGCCAGCAGACTAGCGGGGGTTACGAGCAGTACTTC.

CDR3 loop: CASSGGVTEQFF. Written as DNA, the CDR3 is TGTGCCAGCAGCGGAGGGGTGACTGAGCAGTTCTTC. The J gene is TRBJ2-1, the V gene TRBV9; D is tentatively TRBD1 or TRBD2 (5 bases each). CDR3 length: 12 residues. V was shortened by 3 bases and J by 9 bases, with 10 bases between the two germline ends. Germline-derived CDR1 and CDR2 are SGDLS and YYNGEE. The full variable domain, in which reference TRBV9 and TRBJ2-1 provide the parts outside the CDR3, is DSGVTQTPKHLITATGQRVTLRCSPRSGDLSVYWYQQSLDQGLQFLIQYYNGEERAKGNILERFSAQQFPDLHSELNLSSLELGDSALYFCASSGGVTEQFFGPGTRLTVL.

The chain links TRBV6-6 to TRBJ2-7; 7 nucleotides match TRBD2. The junction had 5 bases not matched to a gene; V was cut back by 6 bases and J by 3 bases. This CDR3 has 13 residues. Germline values: CDR1 MNHNY, CDR2 SVGAGI (reference sequence). As DNA, the CDR3 is TGTGCCAGCAGCCCGGGACTAAACTACGAGCAGTACTTC. Residues: CASSPGLNYEQYF.